The 17 T cell receptor beta chains listed next were all sequenced from one sample in a study of beta chain features in type 1 diabetes. Notes on the study in general: For Type 1 diabetes patients, all four CD4+ subsets carried TCRB CDR3s that were moderately but significantly shorter.

These receptors' antigens are unknown. Sequencing targeted expressed TCRB transcripts, as all isolated RNA had been reverse transcribed. The table came from immunoSEQ multiplex PCR; TCRdb's copy has only in-frame clones and leaves some out. The table shows approximately 46,000 clones, with roughly 48% occurring only once. The sequenced sample consisted of stem cell memory CD4+ T cells from blood. Every receptor here comes from a man aged 30-40 years with type 1 diabetes.

The genes are TRBV27 and TRBJ1-2, with D hard to call. The germline V gene has CDR1 MNHEY and CDR2 SMNVEV (reference sequence). This CDR3 comprises 12 residues. The V end lost 7 bases, the J end lost 7 bases, and 13 bases lay between the germline ends. The CDR3 sequence: CASTDYFSGYTF. DNA of the CDR3: TGTGCCAGCACGGACTATTTTTCTGGCTACACCTTC.

V is TRBV4-2 and J is TRBJ1-1; tentatively, D is TRBD1 (5 bases). The V and J ends lost 3 bases and 7 bases respectively, with 12 bases between them. Germline loops: CDR1 LGHNA, CDR2 YNFKEQ. The CDR3 totals 13 residues. CDR3 protein: CASSHQGPSEAFF. CDR3 DNA: TGTGCCAGCAGCCACCAGGGTCCGAGTGAAGCTTTCTTT.

This clone was counted between two and nine times. This chain uses TRBV7-3 with TRBJ2-5; 7 nucleotides line up with TRBD2. The junction had 8 bases not matched to a gene; V was cut back by 5 bases and J by 5 bases. Germline lookup yields CDR1 SGHTA and CDR2 FQGTGA. The CDR3 covers 14 residues. The CDR3 DNA reads TGTGCCAGCAGCCCTAGGGGAGGGAGTGAGACCCAGTACTTC. This gives the protein CASSPRGGSETQYF.

This clone was counted only a few times. This chain connects TRBV2 to TRBJ2-2; 7 bases agree with TRBD2. The ends lost 6 bases at V and 8 bases at J; junction bases unmatched: 9. The CDR3 loop spans 14 amino acids. Germline loops: CDR1 SNHLY, CDR2 FYNNEI. This CDR3 is CASRTGTTTGELFF. CDR3 coding DNA: TGTGCCAGCAGAACCGGGACTACCACTGGGGAGCTGTTTTTT.

The V gene is TRBV5-6, the J gene TRBJ2-7; the match to TRBD1 covers 9 bases. There are 13 residues in the CDR3. Trimming at V came to 5 bases and at J to 7 bases, leaving 7 bases not matched to a gene. Germline CDR1 SGHDT, CDR2 YYEEEE. CDR3 sequence (DNA): TGTGCCAGCAGGAGACAGGGGGTTGAAGAGCAGTACTTC. It specifies CASRRQGVEEQYF.

The chain uses TRBV7-9 and TRBJ2-7; TRBD2 aligns across 10 bases. The CDR3 is 15 residues long. The junction had 8 bases not matched to a gene; V was cut back by 6 bases and J by 3 bases. The V gene's germline CDR1 is SEHNR and CDR2 FQNEAQ (reference sequence). The CDR3 loop is CASSPGTSVYYEQYF. The CDR3 DNA reads as TGTGCCAGCAGTCCCGGGACTAGCGTATACTACGAGCAGTACTTC.

This clone was detected only a few times. The CDR3 DNA sequence: TGTGCCAGCTCACCACCAAGTAGGAACACTGAAGCTTTCTTT. Translating gives CASSPPSRNTEAFF. The V and J genes are TRBV18 and TRBJ1-1; D gene ambiguous. CDR1 and CDR2 (germline): KGHSH, LQKENI. V gave up 0 bases and J gave up 1 base, with 6 bases separating them. The CDR3 spans 14 residues.

This clone occurred a few times. This chain connects TRBV7-9 to TRBJ2-5; 9 bases line up with TRBD1. J was trimmed by 5 bases and V by 2 bases; bases with no gene match: 6. The CDR3 contains 15 residues. In germline, CDR1 is SEHNR, CDR2 FQNEAQ (reference sequence). CDR3 sequence reads: CASSLWTGAGETQYF. The DNA of the CDR3 is TGTGCCAGCAGCTTATGGACAGGGGCCGGGGAGACCCAGTACTTC. The entire variable domain, with the rest obtained from reference TRBV7-9 and TRBJ2-5, is as follows: DTGVSQNPRHKITKRGQNVTFRCDPISEHNRLYWYRQTLGQGPEFLTYFQNEAQLEKSRLLSDRFSAERPKGSFSTLEIQRTEQGDSAMYLCASSLWTGAGETQYFGPGTRLLVL.

A few counts support this clone. The chain links TRBV29-1 to TRBJ2-1; 8 nucleotides agree with TRBD2. There are 14 residues in the CDR3. The germline V gene has CDR1 SQVTM and CDR2 ANQGSEA. V dropped 5 bases and J dropped 0; count of bases not matched to a gene: 3. CDR3 sequence reads: CSVSSGSSYNEQFF. The CDR3 region has the DNA TGCAGCGTTTCAAGCGGGAGCTCCTACAATGAGCAGTTCTTC.

The chain joins TRBV15 to TRBJ1-5; D is uncertain. The germline V and J ends were trimmed by 0 bases and 3 bases, with 9 bases remaining between them. Germline V CDR1 and CDR2: LNHNV, YYDKDF (reference sequence). The CDR3 totals 15 residues. DNA of the CDR3: TGTGCCACCAGCAGAGATGTACAGTCCAATCAGCCCCAGCATTTT. Its translation is CATSRDVQSNQPQHF.

J is TRBJ2-7 and V is TRBV11-2; possibly TRBD1 for D (6 bases). The CDR3 spans 14 residues. V dropped 3 bases and J dropped 5 bases, with 14 bases sitting between them. Germline V gene sequence: CDR1 SGHAT, CDR2 FQNNGV. This CDR3 is CASSFLSGVNEQYF. In DNA, the CDR3 is TGTGCCAGCAGCTTCCTTTCAGGGGTCAACGAGCAGTACTTC.

The gene calls are TRBV7-3 and TRBJ2-5; 7 bases agree with TRBD2. The CDR3 has 13 amino acids. Germline trimming cut 5 bases from V and 4 bases from J; bases unmatched to any gene: 4. Germline CDR1 and CDR2: SGHTA and FQGTGA. Written as DNA, the CDR3 is TGTGCCAGCAGCATATTAGCGGGAGAGACCCAGTACTTC. Encoded protein: CASSILAGETQYF.

The genes are TRBV18 and TRBJ2-5, with TRBD2 matching 9 bases. Germline trimming cut 3 bases from V and 1 base from J; bases unmatched to any gene: 6. The CDR3 has 16 residues. Germline V gene sequence: CDR1 KGHSH, CDR2 LQKENI. Here the CDR3 reads CASSPRLAGIQETQYF. The CDR3 nucleotides read TGTGCCAGCTCACCGCGGCTAGCGGGGATCCAAGAGACCCAGTACTTC.

This clone was picked up a small number of times. J is TRBJ2-7 and V is TRBV5-1; a weak D match, TRBD2 (5 bases). V was trimmed by 7 bases and J by 3 bases, leaving 20 bases between them. Germline values: CDR1 SGHRS, CDR2 YFSETQ. There are 15 residues in the CDR3. This chain's CDR3 is CASAPEGPWFYEQYF. CDR3 nucleotide sequence: TGCGCCAGCGCCCCCGAGGGTCCTTGGTTCTACGAGCAGTACTTC. Filled out from reference TRBV5-1 and TRBJ2-7, the complete variable domain reads KAGVTQTPRYLIKTRGQQVTLSCSPISGHRSVSWYQQTPGQGLQFLFEYFSETQRNKGNFPGRFSGRQFSNSRSEMNVSTLELGDSALYLCASAPEGPWFYEQYFGPGTRLTVT.

V usage is TRBV6-1 and J usage is TRBJ2-5; no reliable D call. Trimming removed 2 bases at V and 4 bases at J, with 14 bases between. This CDR3 is 15 amino acids long. The germline V gene has CDR1 MNHNS and CDR2 SASEGT. CDR3 sequence (DNA): TGTGCCAGCAGTGAACAGTCAGGCCGGCGAGAGACCCAGTACTTC. Its translation: CASSEQSGRRETQYF.

The chain recombines TRBV18 with TRBJ2-2; D remains unclear. The length of the CDR3 is 14 residues. V was shortened by 3 bases and J by 1 base, with 6 bases between the two germline ends. Germline loops: CDR1 KGHSH, CDR2 LQKENI. The CDR3 sequence: CASSPRQNTGELFF. The CDR3 DNA follows: TGTGCCAGCTCACCGAGACAGAACACCGGGGAGCTGTTTTTT.

The V and J genes are TRBV5-1 and TRBJ2-7; TRBD2 matches at 8 bases. The CDR3 runs to 15 residues. Germline CDR1 reads SGHRS; CDR2 reads YFSETQ. With V trimmed by 0 bases and J by 0 bases, 2 bases remained unmatched. The DNA of the CDR3 is TGCGCCAGCAGCTTGGTGCGGGGGGTCTCCTACGAGCAGTACTTC. As protein: CASSLVRGVSYEQYF.